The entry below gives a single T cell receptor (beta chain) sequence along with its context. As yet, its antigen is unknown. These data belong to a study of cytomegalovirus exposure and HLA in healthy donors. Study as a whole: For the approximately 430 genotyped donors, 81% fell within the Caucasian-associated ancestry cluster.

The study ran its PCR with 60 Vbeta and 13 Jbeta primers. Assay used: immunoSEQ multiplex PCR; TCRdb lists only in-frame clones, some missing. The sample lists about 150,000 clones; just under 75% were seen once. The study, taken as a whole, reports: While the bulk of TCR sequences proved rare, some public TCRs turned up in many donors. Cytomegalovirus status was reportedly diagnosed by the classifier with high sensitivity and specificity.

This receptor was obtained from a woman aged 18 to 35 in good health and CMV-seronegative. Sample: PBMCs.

The CDR3 DNA is TGTGCCAGCAGTTTTACAGGGGGGAGTGAAAAACTGTTTTTT. Residues: CASSFTGGSEKLFF. The chain combines TRBV28 with TRBJ1-4; TRBD1 aligns across 8 bases. The CDR3 runs to 14 residues. Looked up from germline, CDR1 is MDHEN and CDR2 is SYDVKM. V was clipped by 3 bases and J by 7 bases; unmatched bases: 4. Supplemented by reference TRBV28 and TRBJ1-4, the full variable domain reads DVKVTQSSRYLVKRTGEKVFLECVQDMDHENMFWYRQDPGLGLRLIYFSYDVKMKEKGDIPEGYSVSREKKERFSLILESASTNQTSMYLCASSFTGGSEKLFFGSGTQLSVL.